This T cell receptor (beta chain) stems from a study of T-cell reconstitution after alpha-beta-depleted transplantation in children. The sample holds many counts of this clonotype. Looked up from germline, CDR1 is SNHLY and CDR2 is FYNNEI. The CDR3 extends over 13 amino acids. V shed 1 base and J shed 5 bases, with 8 bases lying between them. Using unique molecular identifiers, the investigators prepared the TCRbeta library. Using its own MiXCR run on the PCR reads, TCRdb lists one record per CDR3 protein. The sample holds fewer than 95,000 distinct CDR3 sequences; 12% are singletons and the top ten take about 14%.

The chain couples TRBV2 to TRBJ1-1; the D gene is possibly TRBD1 (6 bases). This TCR was recovered from a human donor who donated a stem cell graft to a child with inherited bone marrow failure. The input for sequencing was PBMCs from the stem cell graft donor, taken from the stem cell graft. CDR3 bases: TGTGCCAGCAGTGAAGACAGGGAAACTGAAGCTTTCTTT. Encoded protein: CASSEDRETEAFF.